This T cell receptor beta chain was profiled in a study of T cells in Graves' hyperthyroidism and ophthalmopathy. There were TCR beta CDR3 regions amplified from RNA transcripts. Carried out on the TCR CDR3, a first-round RT-PCR used the HTBI primer set. TCRdb reanalysed the multiplex PCR reads using MiXCR and keeps one entry per CDR3 protein. The sample lists roughly 360,000 distinct CDR3 sequences; 13% were seen once. This clonotype showed up many times. The CDR3 runs 15 residues. Deletions cut 6 bases from V and 0 bases from J, with 11 bases between. The gene calls are TRBV12-3 or TRBV12-4 and TRBJ2-2; D is undetermined. The sequenced material came from blood. The receptor comes from a young man with Graves' hyperthyroidism that later progressed to Graves' ophthalmopathy. CDR3 nucleotide sequence: TGTGCCAGCAGCCTTGAAAACGCGAACACCGGGGAGCTGTTTTTT. It specifies CASSLENANTGELFF.